This T cell receptor beta chain derives from a study of Ad26.COV2.S vaccination and SARS-CoV-2 variants. Study observations and caveats: Analytic work on TCR breadth and depth might have understated the full extent of total T cell responses. Placebo recipients trailed vaccine recipients in spike-specific TCR breadth. Substantial post-vaccination breadth of spike-specific CD8+ and CD4+ T cell responses was reported. Those who received vaccine or placebo ended up with similar non-spike TCR breadth.

The repertoire was sequenced with immunoSEQ multiplex PCR; TCRdb's copy has only in-frame clones and lacks some. Here the sample spans about 350,000 clones, about 90% being singletons. In regard to this clone: Its antigen is still unknown.

The TCR was taken from a human donor who had recovered from COVID-19. This specimen consisted of peripheral blood, obtained after recovery from COVID-19.

The CDR3 is CASSLAGGYSNQPQHF. The CDR3 DNA follows: TGTGCCAGCAGCTTGGCGGGAGGTTATAGCAATCAGCCCCAGCATTTT. The chain is built from TRBV5-6 and TRBJ1-5; D uncertain. The V end was cut by 0 bases, the J end by 0 bases, with 10 bases between. Germline V CDR1 and CDR2: SGHDT, YYEEEE. The CDR3 extends over 16 amino acids.